The 26 T cell receptor beta chains in this list originate from one sample, sequenced in a study of spatial heterogeneity in lung cancer. MiXCR was run by TCRdb on the 5' RACE reads, yielding one entry per CDR3 protein. Of about 12,000 distinct CDR3 sequences detected, around 15% appear once; the ten largest clones hold about 35%. The time point was: sample taken at primary tumor resection. No cells were sorted before sequencing. The whole RNA sequenced was extracted from tumor, nontumor lung or frozen PBMC. Sample: PBMCs, taken at surgery. These receptor sequences come from a male donor with early-stage non-small cell lung cancer.

This clonotype has a handful of counts. The chain joins TRBV20-1 to TRBJ2-1; D might be TRBD1 or TRBD2, each matching 5 bases. This CDR3 has 16 amino acids. Germline loops: CDR1 DFQATT, CDR2 SNEGSKA (reference sequence). Trimming pared 1 base from V and 2 bases from J, leaving 15 bases between. CDR3 loop: CSARASGAITYNEQFF. The CDR3 DNA reads TGCAGTGCTAGAGCTTCCGGGGCGATAACCTACAATGAGCAGTTCTTC.

This clonotype was recorded at least ten times. This rearrangement joins TRBV6-2 or TRBV6-3 to TRBJ2-4, with TRBD2 identical over 8 bases. The CDR3 has 15 residues. J lost 8 bases, V lost 0 bases, and 6 bases had no gene match. CDR1 MNHEY and CDR2 SVGEGT come from the germline V gene. CDR3 DNA sequence: TGTGCCAGCAGTTACTCAACTAGCGGCGGGCACATTCAGTACTTC. Protein sequence: CASSYSTSGGHIQYF.

This clonotype was detected many times. The rearrangement joins TRBV27 to TRBJ1-2, with unresolved D. This CDR3 comprises 14 residues. Germline CDR1 MNHEY, CDR2 SMNVEV (reference sequence). V was pared by 10 bases and J by 0 bases, with 15 bases between. CDR3 nucleotides: TGTGCCACCAAAGGGTCCACGGCTAACTATGGCTACACCTTC. Its translation is CATKGSTANYGYTF.

The chain uses TRBV5-6 and TRBJ1-4; no clear D. The V gene's germline CDR1 is SGHDT and CDR2 YYEEEE. The CDR3 runs to 16 residues. Trimming shortened V by 3 bases and J by 5 bases, and 17 bases separated the two germline ends. CDR3 sequence: CASSYNRRSRNEKLFF. In nucleotides, the CDR3 is TGTGCCAGCAGCTATAACCGGCGGTCGCGCAATGAAAAACTGTTTTTT.

In its sample, this clonotype was seen a few times. This chain uses TRBV28 with TRBJ2-7, with D perhaps TRBD1 or TRBD2 (6 bases each). Germline V gene lookup returns CDR1 MDHEN and CDR2 SYDVKM. CDR3 length: 12 amino acids. V shed 6 bases and J shed 5 bases, with 11 bases lying between them. The CDR3 DNA is TGTGCCAGCAGGGAGGGGGTAGACGAGCAGTACTTC. Protein sequence: CASREGVDEQYF. Full variable domain (rest looked up from reference TRBV28 and TRBJ2-7): DVKVTQSSRYLVKRTGEKVFLECVQDMDHENMFWYRQDPGLGLRLIYFSYDVKMKEKGDIPEGYSVSREKKERFSLILESASTNQTSMYLCASREGVDEQYFGPGTRLTVT.

This clonotype showed up just a few times. V is TRBV7-9 and J is TRBJ1-3, with D hard to call. This CDR3 is 14 amino acids long. V was clipped by 4 bases and J by 2 bases, with 9 bases between them. Germline V gene sequence: CDR1 SEHNR, CDR2 FQNEAQ (reference sequence). The CDR3 sequence is CASSSGVTGNTIYF. CDR3 sequence (DNA): TGTGCCAGCAGCTCCGGGGTTACTGGAAACACCATATATTTT.

This clonotype was counted ten times or more. The chain carries TRBV5-1 and TRBJ1-4; the D gene is possibly TRBD1 (5 bases). Germline CDR1 is SGHRS and CDR2 is YFSETQ. Trimming stripped 3 bases from V and 0 bases from J, with 6 bases between. CDR3 length: 14 residues. CDR3 nucleotides: TGCGCCAGCAGCTCGACAGCAACTAATGAAAAACTGTTTTTT. Residues: CASSSTATNEKLFF.

This chain links TRBV7-2 with TRBJ2-2, with 10 nucleotides matching TRBD1. The junction had 9 bases not matched to a gene; V was cut back by 9 bases and J by 2 bases. This CDR3 spans 16 amino acids. Germline CDR1 is SGHTA and CDR2 is FQGNSA. The CDR3 spells CASPPGTGENTGELFF. The CDR3 nucleotides are TGTGCCAGTCCCCCCGGGACAGGGGAAAACACCGGGGAGCTGTTTTTT. Drawing the rest from reference TRBV7-2 and TRBJ2-2, the complete variable domain is GAGVSQSPSNKVTEKGKDVELRCDPISGHTALYWYRQSLGQGLEFLIYFQGNSAPDKSGLPSDRFSAERTGGSVSTLTIQRTQQEDSAVYLCASPPGTGENTGELFFGEGSRLTVL.

In this sample, this clonotype turned up many times. V is TRBV5-1 and J is TRBJ1-5; D gene unclear. V lost 0 bases, J lost 0 bases, and 7 bases lay in between. The CDR3 extends over 15 amino acids. Germline values: CDR1 SGHRS, CDR2 YFSETQ. CDR3 bases: TGCGCCAGCAGCTTGGACGGGAATAGCAATCAGCCCCAGCATTTT. It specifies CASSLDGNSNQPQHF.

In this sample, this clonotype turned up a few times. The chain joins TRBV7-2 to TRBJ2-3, with 14 bases matching TRBD2. The CDR3 contains 16 residues. Trimming cost V 4 bases and J 2 bases; bases outside gene matches: 2. CDR1 and CDR2 from the germline V gene are SGHTA and FQGNSA. The CDR3 DNA follows: TGTGCCAGCAGCTCGGGACTAGCGGGGGCCACAGATACGCAGTATTTT. Translated, it gives CASSSGLAGATDTQYF.

This chain links TRBV6-1 with TRBJ1-5; 7 bases are shared with TRBD1. The CDR3 is 15 residues long. The V and J ends lost 7 bases and 4 bases, in that order; junction bases with no gene match: 10. The germline gives CDR1 MNHNS, CDR2 SASEGT. The CDR3 DNA is TGTGCCAGCAATAAGTTCGACAGGGTAAATCAGCCCCAGCATTTT. Its protein is CASNKFDRVNQPQHF.

This clonotype was recorded a few times. The chain's CDR3 is CASKSGPFIGHF. The CDR3 nucleotides read TGTGCCAGTAAATCGGGACCCTTTATCGGGCATTTT. The chain carries TRBV19 and TRBJ1-5, with a weak D call TRBD1 (5 bases). This CDR3 region has 12 residues. The V end lost 7 bases, the J end lost 15 bases, and 19 bases lay between the germline ends. The germline V gene has CDR1 LNHDA and CDR2 SQIVND (reference sequence).

This clonotype came up many times. This rearrangement joins TRBV2 to TRBJ2-1; the match to TRBD1 covers 8 bases. J gave up 4 bases and V 7 bases, and 9 bases lay outside the gene matches. The CDR3 runs to 15 residues. Germline V gene lookup returns CDR1 SNHLY and CDR2 FYNNEI. DNA for the CDR3: TGTGCCAGCAAGCGACAGGGGAGTTTGTACAATGAGCAGTTCTTC. It yields the protein CASKRQGSLYNEQFF.

This clonotype was observed at least ten times. This sequence joins TRBV5-1 and TRBJ2-2; 9 bases align to TRBD1. The length of the CDR3 is 15 residues. The junction had 7 bases not matched to a gene; V was cut back by 4 bases and J by 6 bases. Germline values: CDR1 SGHRS, CDR2 YFSETQ. CDR3 protein: CASSPGTGQAGELFF. The DNA of the CDR3 is TGCGCCAGCAGCCCCGGGACAGGGCAGGCCGGGGAGCTGTTTTTT.

This rearrangement joins TRBV5-1 to TRBJ1-4; no clear D gene. Trimming cost V 1 base and J 0 bases, with 7 bases left between them. CDR3 length equals 15 residues. Germline-derived CDR1 and CDR2 are SGHRS and YFSETQ. The chain's CDR3 is CASSLHVATNEKLFF. The CDR3 nucleotides are TGCGCCAGCAGCTTGCACGTCGCAACTAATGAAAAACTGTTTTTT.

The table lists this clonotype with many counts. The gene calls are TRBV7-6 and TRBJ2-5; tentatively, D is TRBD2 (6 bases). The CDR3 sequence is 13 residues long. CDR1 and CDR2 (germline): SGHVS, FNYEAQ. V lost 5 bases to trimming and J lost 4 bases, with 11 bases between them. The CDR3 region has the DNA TGTGCCAGCAGCCGCGGGACTGTAGAGACCCAGTACTTC. Its protein is CASSRGTVETQYF.

V usage is TRBV14 and J usage is TRBJ1-6; no clear D. The CDR3 is 13 residues long. Germline V gene sequence: CDR1 SGHDN, CDR2 FVKESK. V was pared by 8 bases and J by 6 bases, with 11 bases between. The CDR3 loop is CASGWTANSPLHF. As DNA, the CDR3 is TGTGCCAGCGGATGGACGGCTAATTCACCCCTCCACTTT.

This clonotype has more than one count but fewer than ten. The chain links TRBV12-3 or TRBV12-4 to TRBJ2-2; D not certain. This CDR3 has 13 amino acids. V lost 3 bases and J 4 bases, leaving 6 bases between the germline ends. CDR3 DNA: TGTGCCAGCAGTTTCACCCGCACCGGGGAGCTGTTTTTT. This sequence encodes CASSFTRTGELFF.

V is TRBV2 and J is TRBJ1-2, with TRBD1 matching over 7 bases. Germline V lookup: CDR1 SNHLY, CDR2 FYNNEI. V was pared by 6 bases and J by 5 bases, with 6 bases of the junction left unmatched. The CDR3 extends over 13 amino acids. This CDR3 is CASRGDSTYGYTF. The CDR3 DNA reads as TGTGCCAGCAGGGGGGACAGTACTTATGGCTACACCTTC.

This clonotype has a count of ten or more. The chain carries TRBV5-5 and TRBJ2-1; 10 bases map to TRBD1. The CDR3 is made up of 17 amino acids. V was pared by 0 bases and J by 8 bases, with 11 bases of the junction left unmatched. CDR1 SGHKS and CDR2 YYEKEE come from the germline V gene (reference sequence). The CDR3 region is CASSLGAGTGVIYEQFF. CDR3 nucleotide sequence: TGTGCCAGCAGCTTGGGAGCCGGGACAGGGGTTATCTATGAGCAGTTCTTC.

This clonotype has ten or more counts. The genes are TRBV11-2 and TRBJ2-7; 9 bases line up with TRBD1. Per the germline V gene, CDR1 is SGHAT and CDR2 is FQNNGV. Unmatched junction bases numbered 7, after V lost 5 bases and J lost 5 bases. CDR3 size: 14 residues. Here the CDR3 DNA reads TGTGCCAGCAGCCGGGGACAGGGACGCCACGAGCAGTACTTC. This translates into CASSRGQGRHEQYF.

This clonotype was detected only a few times. The chain recombines TRBV3-1 with TRBJ1-1; TRBD1 matches at 9 bases. The CDR3 sequence is 14 residues long. Germline CDR1 LGHDT, CDR2 YNNKEL (reference sequence). V shed 4 bases, J shed 5 bases, and the junction held 5 bases outside the gene matches. CDR3 bases: TGTGCCAGCAGCCTACGACAGGGGGGGACTGAAGCTTTCTTT. This encodes CASSLRQGGTEAFF.

This clonotype was seen more than once but under ten times. The chain couples TRBV18 to TRBJ2-5; no firm D call. The CDR3 contains 14 residues. Trimming shortened V by 0 bases and J by 4 bases, and 9 bases separated the two germline ends. CDR1 KGHSH and CDR2 LQKENI come from the germline V gene. The CDR3 protein is CASSPPTRVETQYF. CDR3 DNA sequence: TGTGCCAGCTCACCACCAACAAGGGTAGAGACCCAGTACTTC.

This chain joins TRBV5-1 and TRBJ2-7, with D tentatively TRBD1 (6 bases). V lost 0 bases and J 0 bases, leaving 13 bases between the germline ends. Germline CDR1 SGHRS, CDR2 YFSETQ. There are 16 residues in the CDR3. CDR3 loop: CASSLGEQGGSYEQYF. The DNA for the CDR3 is TGCGCCAGCAGCTTGGGAGAGCAAGGGGGCTCCTACGAGCAGTACTTC. Full variable domain (missing parts from reference TRBV5-1 and TRBJ2-7): KAGVTQTPRYLIKTRGQQVTLSCSPISGHRSVSWYQQTPGQGLQFLFEYFSETQRNKGNFPGRFSGRQFSNSRSEMNVSTLELGDSALYLCASSLGEQGGSYEQYFGPGTRLTVT.

A few counts support this clonotype. It is unclear where the CDR3 begins or ends on the DNA, so no DNA is shown, and the CDR3 is as TCRdb lists it. The gene calls are TRBV21-1 and TRBJ2-7. TRBV21-1 is given as a pseudogene. The CDR3 adds up to 16 amino acids, both ends counted. The chain's CDR3 is CASKTGYTFASYEQYF.

The chain carries TRBV5-1 and TRBJ2-7, with a weak D call TRBD2 (6 bases). The CDR3 is 16 amino acids. Germline V gene lookup returns CDR1 SGHRS and CDR2 YFSETQ. V lost 0 bases and J lost 0, with 13 bases in between. The CDR3 DNA reads as TGCGCCAGCAGCTTGGGGGGAGGACCTAGCTCCTACGAGCAGTACTTC. Encoded protein: CASSLGGGPSSYEQYF.